These 8 T cell receptor beta chains share one sample of origin, sequenced in a study of T-cell reconstitution after alpha-beta-depleted transplantation in children. Using unique molecular identifiers, the investigators prepared the TCRbeta library. Each CDR3 protein is one row after TCRdb ran MiXCR on the PCR reads. The sample holds approximately 650,000 distinct CDR3 sequences, around 13% seen once. Sequencing was performed on PBMCs, taken before TCRalphabeta/CD19-depleted stem cell transplant. The origin of the receptors is a girl aged 2-9 years with congenital amegakaryocytic thrombocytopenia, due to receive a stem cell transplant.

V is TRBV7-9 and J is TRBJ2-1, with D unclear. The V and J ends lost 1 base and 3 bases respectively, with 7 bases between them. The CDR3 totals 14 residues. Looked up from germline, CDR1 is SEHNR and CDR2 is FQNEAQ (reference sequence). The CDR3 DNA reads TGTGCCAGCAGCTTAGTCCCAGACTACAATGAGCAGTTCTTC. Amino acids: CASSLVPDYNEQFF. The whole variable domain, remainder taken from reference TRBV7-9 and TRBJ2-1, is DTGVSQNPRHKITKRGQNVTFRCDPISEHNRLYWYRQTLGQGPEFLTYFQNEAQLEKSRLLSDRFSAERPKGSFSTLEIQRTEQGDSAMYLCASSLVPDYNEQFFGPGTRLTVL.

This clonotype was counted at least ten times. V is TRBV7-9 and J is TRBJ2-5; the match to TRBD2 covers 9 bases. Germline V gene sequence: CDR1 SEHNR, CDR2 FQNEAQ (reference sequence). With 2 bases clipped from V and 2 bases from J, the junction kept 6 bases outside the gene matches. This CDR3 comprises 16 residues. The CDR3 sequence is CASSLLASGVQETQYF. The CDR3 DNA reads as TGTGCCAGCAGCTTATTAGCTAGCGGGGTACAAGAGACCCAGTACTTC.

In its sample, this clonotype was seen many times. This chain links TRBV9 with TRBJ2-1; 7 nucleotides align to TRBD2. The germline V gene has CDR1 SGDLS and CDR2 YYNGEE. The V gene end was trimmed by 2 bases and the J gene end by 8 bases; junction bases not matched to a gene: 16. The CDR3 extends over 17 amino acids. The CDR3 sequence: CASSVGLVGSTVYEQFF. DNA for the CDR3: TGTGCCAGCAGCGTCGGACTAGTCGGGTCGACTGTCTATGAGCAGTTCTTC.

The chain combines TRBV20-1 with TRBJ2-3; D is perhaps TRBD1 (7 bases). From germline, CDR1 is DFQATT and CDR2 SNEGSKA (reference sequence). There are 14 residues in the CDR3. For the CDR3, the DNA is TGCAGCTCAACAGGGGACTTCATCACAGATACGCAGTATTTT. This gives the protein CSSTGDFITDTQYF.

This clonotype was seen a handful of times. The gene calls are TRBV5-1 and TRBJ1-2; TRBD1 agrees at 7 bases. V lost 2 bases and J lost 5; bases outside the gene matches: 9. There are 15 residues in the CDR3. The germline CDR1 and CDR2 sequences are SGHRS and YFSETQ. In nucleotides, the CDR3 is TGCGCCAGCAGCTTACAGGGGCGTCTAGAGTATGGCTACACCTTC. This sequence encodes CASSLQGRLEYGYTF. The full variable domain, completed using reference TRBV5-1 and TRBJ1-2, is KAGVTQTPRYLIKTRGQQVTLSCSPISGHRSVSWYQQTPGQGLQFLFEYFSETQRNKGNFPGRFSGRQFSNSRSEMNVSTLELGDSALYLCASSLQGRLEYGYTFGSGTRLTVV.

The rearrangement links TRBV5-1 to TRBJ2-7, with no clear D. Trimming left V 4 bases short and J 3 bases short, with 17 bases between. This CDR3 has 15 residues. Germline loops: CDR1 SGHRS, CDR2 YFSETQ. The CDR3 loop is CASSVGPRPSYEQYF. CDR3 in DNA: TGCGCCAGCAGCGTAGGCCCCCGACCGAGCTACGAGCAGTACTTC.

This clonotype was recorded many times. This sequence joins TRBV20-1 and TRBJ2-1, with no clear D. V was pared by 0 bases and J by 4 bases, with 16 bases between. Germline lookup yields CDR1 DFQATT and CDR2 SNEGSKA (reference sequence). There are 16 residues in the CDR3. This chain's CDR3 is CSARDSVRFVYNEQFF. The CDR3 DNA reads TGCAGTGCTAGAGATTCAGTCCGATTTGTTTACAATGAGCAGTTCTTC.

This sequence joins TRBV6-6 and TRBJ2-7; TRBD2 matches 7 bases. The J segment lost 3 bases and the V segment lost 7 bases, leaving 6 bases of the junction unmatched. There are 13 residues in the CDR3. From germline, CDR1 is MNHNY and CDR2 SVGAGI (reference sequence). The CDR3 here is CASTRGRVYEQYF. The CDR3 DNA is TGTGCCAGCACCCGCGGGAGAGTCTACGAGCAGTACTTC.